Reported below is one TCR beta chain. The antigen it binds to is not known. Per-nucleotide qualities are absent, and no much larger clonotype sits a single base away. Between the V and J ends, shortened by 5 bases and 8 bases respectively, the junction contains 16 bases. CDR1 and CDR2 are read off the germline V gene as SGHNT and YENEEA. CDR3 length: 14 amino acids, cysteine to phenylalanine. Just CDR3 DNA is preserved here, 42 bases in frame from base 1. The immunoSEQ Assay, a bias-controlled multiplex PCR, was used to amplify TCRbeta CDR3 regions from genomic DNA. The published analysis was carried out like this. The number of nucleated cells in each sample was estimated by amplification of reference gene primers within the assay. To quantify the absolute abundance of each unique TCRbeta CDR3 rearrangement, sequence reads were collapsed and filtered. Productive Simpson clonality was computed per sample as the square root of Simpson's diversity index over productive rearrangements. Held by TCRdb, this immuneACCESS table contains in-frame sequences only and omits some clones. Under half of the omission traces to an unresolved V gene where checked; the cause of the rest is unknown. V, J and clone size derive from that table, while D and trimming were established from the DNA sequence. This sample holds roughly 350,000 clones; more than 85% were observed only once. Clones ranked in the top ten supply under 20% of the sample.

In the prospective study, participants were roughly 18 to 100 years old, resided in fewer than 25 geographic areas of the United States, and were enrolled through a virtual design. To assign participants to cohorts, the prospective study relied on clinical history that participants themselves reported in a screening survey and a study questionnaire. ImmuneRACE Cohort 3 recovered participants were defined by two consecutive negative NP/OP PCR tests, healthcare professional clearance, or symptom resolution. In the prospective study, mobile phlebotomists collected whole blood, serum and a nasopharyngeal or oropharyngeal swab from each participant. Participants in the prospective study had the option to provide additional blood draws and questionnaires over a 2-month period. Blood samples from the prospective study were shipped frozen or at room temperature prior to DNA extraction. These data come from a study of blood T cell repertoires in COVID-19 (dated by TCRdb to the early 2020s). In terms of the full investigation: Collaborator samples came from the United States, Italy and Spain and covered acute and convalescent phases of COVID-19. The repertoires were released in a freely available public database intended as a resource for research on the immune response to SARS-CoV-2. Where available, HLA class I and class II types were taken from metadata supplied by the sample provider and were not determined by assay-based typing. Samples were obtained from the ongoing ImmuneRACE study (first 160 participants) and from 1,200 or so subjects provided by 6 global collaborators. The prospective study material was composed of cDNA or gDNA derived from T cells, B-cell-depleted T cells, or PBMCs. Deeply sampled blood TCRbeta repertoires from subjects exposed to, actively infected with, or recovered from COVID-19 were included in the dataset. A de-identified subject ID, COVID-19 status, age in years and sex were almost always included in the sample metadata.

Overall study outcomes, separate from this receptor: How much clinical and demographic metadata was included differed by source and by participant, and the metadata was provided uncurated.

The V and J genes are TRBV11-3 and TRBJ2-1; matching of 6 bases hints at TRBD2 as the D gene. The sequenced sample consisted of PBMCs or T cells enriched from blood (not recorded which). The TCR originated in a woman in her thirties who had recovered from COVID-19. The sequenced DNA is TGTGCCAGCAGCCCCCGTTCCGGGGAGGATGAGCAGTTCTTC. Its translation is CASSPRSGEDEQFF.